The 32 T cell receptor beta chains below were found in one sample sequenced in a study of metastatic and nonmetastatic thyroid tumors (dated by TCRdb to 2018 to 2020). The library was made by PCR. Data came from an Illumina HiSeq 4000. Through fastp at Q25 and MiXCR, TCRdb rebuilt clones from the public reads, retaining in-frame beta chains. The sample yields roughly 20,000 clones; approximately 30% were counted once. The ten top clones hold around 21% of the sample. Before undergoing thyroid surgery, none of the patients had been given any kind of treatment. The sample was blood. These receptors were collected from a female donor with papillary thyroid cancer or a benign thyroid nodule (not recorded which). Some clones in this sample may be carry-over from other donors' samples.

This clone was counted many times. The chain uses TRBV7-2 and TRBJ1-3, with D possibly matching TRBD1 (5 bases). Germline CDR1 is SGHTA and CDR2 is FQGNSA. Between the trimmed V and J ends, which lost 4 bases and 4 bases, there was a span of 11 bases. The CDR3 is made up of 14 amino acids. The CDR3, as DNA: TGTGCCAGCAGCTCTGGAGGGGTAGGAAACACCATATATTTT. Its protein product is CASSSGGVGNTIYF. The entire variable domain, with the rest obtained from reference TRBV7-2 and TRBJ1-3, is as follows: GAGVSQSPSNKVTEKGKDVELRCDPISGHTALYWYRQSLGQGLEFLIYFQGNSAPDKSGLPSDRFSAERTGGSVSTLTIQRTQQEDSAVYLCASSSGGVGNTIYFGEGSWLTVV.

This rearrangement joins TRBV30 to TRBJ1-2, with D perhaps TRBD1 (6 bases). The length of the CDR3 is 11 residues. The germline V gene has CDR1 GTSNPN and CDR2 SVGIG (reference sequence). The V gene lost 3 bases and the J gene lost 8 bases, with 10 bases spanning the gap. DNA for the CDR3: TGTGCCTGGAGCCCAGGGGTAGGCTACACCTTC. Its protein product is CAWSPGVGYTF.

By proportion, this clone is large. The rearrangement links TRBV20-1 to TRBJ1-5; 10 bases are shared with TRBD1. J gave up 3 bases and V 5 bases, and 13 bases lay outside the gene matches. Germline loops: CDR1 DFQATT, CDR2 SNEGSKA (reference sequence). This CDR3 spans 17 amino acids. As DNA, the CDR3 is TGCAGTGCTGGAGGGACAGGGGTCGAGAATTACAATCAGCCCCAGCATTTT. Amino acids: CSAGGTGVENYNQPQHF.

The chain employs TRBV5-1 and TRBJ2-3; the D call may be TRBD1 or TRBD2 (5 bases each). Trimming removed 0 bases at V and 1 base at J, with 9 bases between. CDR1 is SGHRS, CDR2 YFSETQ, per germline. The CDR3 has 15 residues. The CDR3 loop reads CASSLGQGGTDTQYF. The CDR3 region has the DNA TGCGCCAGCAGCTTGGGGCAGGGAGGCACAGATACGCAGTATTTT.

This clone was seen many times. The rearrangement links TRBV5-6 to TRBJ1-2; 8 positions match TRBD1. The length of the CDR3 is 13 residues. Trimming cost V 6 bases and J 7 bases; bases outside gene matches: 8. The germline V gene encodes CDR1 SGHDT and CDR2 YYEEEE. CDR3 nucleotide sequence: TGTGCCAGCAACCCACAGGGGGTACTTGGCTACACCTTC. This encodes CASNPQGVLGYTF. Full variable domain (remainder filled in from reference TRBV5-6 and TRBJ1-2): DAGVTQSPTHLIKTRGQQVTLRCSPKSGHDTVSWYQQALGQGPQFIFQYYEEEERQRGNFPDRFSGHQFPNYSSELNVNALLLGDSALYLCASNPQGVLGYTFGSGTRLTVV.

The rearrangement uses TRBV20-1 and TRBJ2-7, with 9 bases matching TRBD2. This CDR3 has 13 residues. Losses at the gene ends were 7 bases for V and 5 bases for J; bases not matched to a gene: 9. CDR1 DFQATT and CDR2 SNEGSKA come from the germline V gene (reference sequence). The CDR3 here is CSVGGVAGDEQYF. The CDR3 DNA is TGCAGTGTTGGCGGAGTAGCGGGAGACGAGCAGTACTTC.

In its sample, this clone was seen many times. The junction departs from germline at one end; a sequencing error may be responsible. J is TRBJ1-2 and V is TRBV19, with D possibly matching TRBD1 (5 bases). This CDR3 contains 12 residues. Germline assignment: CDR1 LNHDA and CDR2 SQIVND (reference sequence). CDR3 in amino acids: CASRIGERGYTF. The CDR3 coding sequence is TGTGCCAGTAGGATAGGGGAAAGGGGCTACACCTTC.

This clone appeared once. The J gene is TRBJ2-7, the V gene TRBV11-3, with D possibly called TRBD1 or TRBD2 (6 bases each). CDR3 length: 15 amino acids. Germline lookup yields CDR1 SGHNT and CDR2 YENEEA. V lost 0 bases to trimming and J lost 2 bases, with 11 bases between them. The CDR3 DNA is TGTGCCAGCAGCTTAGATTCTCGGGGGCCCTACGAGCAGTACTTC. Protein: CASSLDSRGPYEQYF.

The chain combines TRBV30 with TRBJ2-3, with D uncertain. CDR1 is GTSNPN, CDR2 SVGIG, per germline (reference sequence). Trimming cost V 2 bases and J 1 base, with 10 bases left between them. The CDR3 is 14 residues long. The CDR3: CAWSRNLGTDTQYF. DNA of the CDR3: TGTGCCTGGAGTCGAAACCTAGGCACAGATACGCAGTATTTT.

In this sample, this clone turned up many times. The gene calls are TRBV28 and TRBJ2-1; TRBD2 matches at 7 bases. CDR1 is MDHEN, CDR2 SYDVKM, per germline. This CDR3 is 16 amino acids long. V dropped 4 bases and J dropped 2; count of bases not matched to a gene: 8. As DNA, the CDR3 is TGTGCCAGCAGTTCCCCCCAAAGCGGGACCTACAATGAGCAGTTCTTC. Protein product: CASSSPQSGTYNEQFF.

The chain has TRBV12-3 or TRBV12-4 and TRBJ1-2; D is perhaps TRBD1 (5 bases). V gave up 1 base and J gave up 6 bases, with 18 bases separating them. The CDR3 contains 16 residues. CDR3 amino acids: CASSLGLGGLSDGYTF. CDR3 nucleotide sequence: TGTGCCAGCAGTTTAGGGCTTGGGGGACTATCGGATGGCTACACCTTC.

This clone was observed many times. This rearrangement joins TRBV29-1 to TRBJ1-1; D not resolved. Germline V CDR1 and CDR2: SQVTM, ANQGSEA. This CDR3 contains 11 residues. V was clipped by 4 bases and J by 7 bases, with 10 bases between them. CDR3 region: CSVARRGEAFF. CDR3 DNA: TGCAGCGTTGCACGCCGCGGTGAAGCTTTCTTT.

This clone was observed at least ten times. The V call is TRBV15, the J call TRBJ2-4; no definite D call. CDR1 and CDR2 from the germline V gene are LNHNV and YYDKDF (reference sequence). Trimming took off 1 base at V and 1 base at J, with 8 bases between the two ends. This CDR3 region has 15 residues. CDR3 region: CATSRASGAKNIQYF. The CDR3 nucleotides read TGTGCCACCAGCAGAGCCAGTGGGGCCAAAAACATTCAGTACTTC.

This clone occurred many times. The same CDR3 also results from other DNA sequences found in this sample. The genes are TRBV27 and TRBJ2-3; 7 positions agree with TRBD2. There are 18 residues in the CDR3. With V trimmed by 4 bases and J by 4 bases, 17 bases remained unmatched. The V gene's germline CDR1 is MNHEY and CDR2 SMNVEV (reference sequence). CDR3 protein: CASSWTFTAGVVPDTQYF. The CDR3 DNA reads TGTGCCAGCAGTTGGACTTTTACGGCGGGAGTGGTACCAGATACGCAGTATTTT.

This clone is labeled medium-sized (0.01 to 0.1%). V gene TRBV9 combines with J gene TRBJ2-6, with unresolved D. The CDR3 has 16 residues. The V end lost 0 bases, the J end lost 0 bases, and 7 bases lay between the germline ends. Germline V gene sequence: CDR1 SGDLS, CDR2 YYNGEE. The CDR3 loop reads CASSVDGPSGANVLTF. CDR3 DNA sequence: TGTGCCAGCAGCGTAGATGGTCCCTCTGGGGCCAACGTCCTGACTTTC.

Only one count was recorded for this clone. One end of the junction fails to match germline, which may point to a read error. The chain employs TRBV6-1 and TRBJ1-1; D is uncertain. This CDR3 region has 14 residues. Per germline, CDR1 MNHNS and CDR2 SASEGT. The CDR3 spells CASEGAMGKTEAYF. As DNA, the CDR3 is TGTGCCAGCGAGGGTGCCATGGGTAAGACTGAAGCTTACTTT.

This clone came up many times. The chain is built from TRBV12-3 or TRBV12-4 and TRBJ2-2, with no clear D. Trimming took off 2 bases at V and 6 bases at J, with 7 bases between the two ends. The CDR3 has 13 amino acids. Here the CDR3 DNA reads TGTGCCAGCAGTTTAAGGGTTCCCGGGGAGCTGTTTTTT. Translating gives CASSLRVPGELFF.

This clone was seen ten or more times. The chain joins TRBV15 to TRBJ1-5; D gene ambiguous. The V gene lost 0 bases and the J gene lost 4 bases, with 10 bases spanning the gap. Germline V gene sequence: CDR1 LNHNV, CDR2 YYDKDF (reference sequence). The CDR3 has 15 residues. DNA of the CDR3: TGTGCCACCAGCAGAGATTTGGGAGGGAATCAGCCCCAGCATTTT. It translates to CATSRDLGGNQPQHF.

This clone was counted many times. Other nucleotide sequences from this sample produce the same CDR3. The chain carries TRBV5-1 and TRBJ2-7, with TRBD1 as a possible D gene (5 bases). V dropped 0 bases and J dropped 2 bases, with 9 bases sitting between them. Germline loops: CDR1 SGHRS, CDR2 YFSETQ. The CDR3 covers 14 residues. The DNA of the CDR3 is TGCGCCAGCAGCTTGGTAGCAGGGACCTACGAGCAGTACTTC. Translated, it gives CASSLVAGTYEQYF.

The chain combines TRBV5-6 with TRBJ2-3, with 9 bases fitting TRBD2. J was trimmed by 1 base and V by 4 bases; bases with no gene match: 10. Germline V CDR1 and CDR2: SGHDT, YYEEEE. The CDR3 spans 17 residues. CDR3 in DNA: TGTGCCAGCAGCCCCGAGTGGGCTAGCGGGGGCACAGATACGCAGTATTTT. Translating gives CASSPEWASGGTDTQYF.

The genes are TRBV5-6 and TRBJ2-7; D is possibly TRBD2 (6 bases). V was cut by 0 bases and J by 4 bases, with 8 bases left in between. Germline V lookup: CDR1 SGHDT, CDR2 YYEEEE. The CDR3 runs to 13 residues. This chain's CDR3 is CASSLVGGYEQYF. Here the CDR3 DNA reads TGTGCCAGCAGCTTGGTTGGGGGGTACGAGCAGTACTTC.

The rearrangement joins TRBV19 to TRBJ1-5; D is perhaps TRBD1 (5 bases). The germline V gene has CDR1 LNHDA and CDR2 SQIVND (reference sequence). Trimming removed 1 base at V and 3 bases at J, with 16 bases between. The CDR3 contains 17 residues. Written as DNA, the CDR3 is TGTGCCAGTAGTATAGGGAGGGGTCAACTCCCCAATCAGCCCCAGCATTTT. Amino acid sequence: CASSIGRGQLPNQPQHF.

This clone rates as medium-sized. The junction departs from germline at one end; a sequencing error may be responsible. The genes are TRBV20-1 and TRBJ2-1; D is tentatively TRBD1 or TRBD2 (5 bases each). This CDR3 has 11 amino acids. The germline CDR1 and CDR2 sequences are DFQATT and SNEGSKA (reference sequence). DNA for the CDR3: TGCAGTGCTAGTGCGTCCGAGGGGCTGCTCTTC. As protein: CSASASEGLLF.

This clone was recorded at least ten times. The V gene is TRBV4-2, the J gene TRBJ2-7; 12 bases align to TRBD2. Per germline, CDR1 LGHNA and CDR2 YNFKEQ. V trimming: 1 base; J trimming: 3 bases; junction bases outside the gene matches: 4. The CDR3 has 16 amino acids. In DNA form, the CDR3 reads TGTGCCAGCAGCCAAGGACTAGCGGGGGCCGACTACGAGCAGTACTTC. Translation gives CASSQGLAGADYEQYF.

By its share, this clone is medium-sized. V and J are TRBV20-1 and TRBJ1-6, with TRBD1 matching 7 bases. The V segment lost 7 bases and the J segment 8 bases; nucleotides outside the gene matches: 8. Per the germline V gene, CDR1 is DFQATT and CDR2 is SNEGSKA (reference sequence). The length of the CDR3 is 13 residues. As DNA, the CDR3 is TGCAGTGTCACGACAGGGATTGATTCACCCCTCCACTTT. It yields the protein CSVTTGIDSPLHF.

The sample holds one count of this clone. The chain has TRBV3-1 and TRBJ2-7; maybe TRBD1 (5 bases). The length of the CDR3 is 18 residues. Germline V lookup: CDR1 LGHDT, CDR2 YNNKEL (reference sequence). The V gene lost 1 base and the J gene lost 1 base, with 20 bases spanning the gap. CDR3 amino acids: CASSQGPPIQGWSYEQYF. The CDR3 coding sequence is TGTGCCAGCAGCCAAGGCCCTCCTATTCAGGGCTGGTCCTACGAGCAGTACTTC.

The V call is TRBV28, the J call TRBJ2-2; no definite D call. This CDR3 contains 11 residues. In germline, CDR1 is MDHEN, CDR2 SYDVKM. V lost 3 bases and J lost 7, with 3 bases in between. This CDR3 is CASSFIGELFF. CDR3 sequence (DNA): TGTGCCAGCAGTTTCATCGGGGAGCTGTTTTTT. The whole variable domain, filled in from reference TRBV28 and TRBJ2-2, reads DVKVTQSSRYLVKRTGEKVFLECVQDMDHENMFWYRQDPGLGLRLIYFSYDVKMKEKGDIPEGYSVSREKKERFSLILESASTNQTSMYLCASSFIGELFFGEGSRLTVL.

By its share, this clone is medium-sized. The J gene is TRBJ2-7, the V gene TRBV20-1, with 9 bases lining up with TRBD2. From germline, CDR1 is DFQATT and CDR2 SNEGSKA (reference sequence). The CDR3 runs to 14 residues. V shed 3 bases, J shed 6 bases, and the junction held 9 bases outside the gene matches. The CDR3 region has the DNA TGCAGTGCTAGTGGCGGGGGGGCCCGATCCGAGCAGTACTTC. It is translated as CSASGGGARSEQYF.

By share of the sample, this clone is medium-sized. The chain employs TRBV7-2 and TRBJ2-1; a weak D match, TRBD2 (6 bases). This CDR3 is 18 amino acids long. V was shortened by 4 bases and J by 0 bases, with 19 bases between the two germline ends. CDR1 is SGHTA and CDR2 is FQGNSA in the germline V gene. CDR3 region: CASSSTRLLATSYNEQFF. CDR3 coding DNA: TGTGCCAGCAGCTCAACTCGTCTTCTAGCGACCTCCTACAATGAGCAGTTCTTC.

Of note for this clone: The junction and the germline gene differ at one end; a read error may be behind it. The chain uses TRBV11-2 and TRBJ1-5, with D perhaps matching TRBD1 (6 bases). The CDR3 has 18 residues. Germline values: CDR1 SGHAT, CDR2 FQNNGV. CDR3 coding DNA: TGTGCCAGCAGCATAGACCTAGGACGTGGGGGGCGCAATCAGCCCCAGCATTTT. It encodes CASSIDLGRGGRNQPQHF.

The chain links TRBV30 to TRBJ2-1; D is ambiguous. In germline, CDR1 is GTSNPN, CDR2 SVGIG (reference sequence). The CDR3 is 14 amino acids. With 3 bases removed from V and 6 bases from J, the gap between germline ends came to 15 bases. For the CDR3, the DNA is TGTGCCTGGAGGGTACAAACCCCCGGCAATGAGCAGTTCTTC. Protein sequence: CAWRVQTPGNEQFF.

The J gene is TRBJ2-3, the V gene TRBV4-1, with D possibly being TRBD2 (6 bases). The CDR3 is made up of 17 amino acids. The ends were cut back, 1 base at V and 2 bases at J, with 16 bases in the middle. Germline V gene lookup returns CDR1 MGHRA and CDR2 YSYEKL. The CDR3 loop reads CASSQAPSRDPTDTQYF. CDR3 coding DNA: TGCGCCAGCAGCCAAGCCCCATCGCGGGACCCCACAGATACGCAGTATTTT.